A selection of T cell receptor beta chains follows, all from one sample in a study of blood T cell repertoires in COVID-19. Sequencing was performed with immunoSEQ multiplex PCR; in TCRdb, only in-frame clones are kept and a portion is missing. The data contain 200,000 to 250,000 clones, 89% of them singletons. The sequenced sample was peripheral blood. These receptors originate from a man aged 60-69 years who had recovered from COVID-19. Both conserved end residues are part of each CDR3. The D gene is left open where the match is weak.

d_call j_call v_call cdr3_nt cdr3_aa
- TRBJ1-6 TRBV19 TGTGCCAGTAGTTTCCCAAGGAGCCCACCGAATTCACCCCTCCACTTT CASSFPRSPPNSPLHF
TRBD2 TRBJ2-5 TRBV7-2 TGTGCCAGCAGCTTAGCTGGGACTAGCGGGAGTGAGACCCAGTACTTC CASSLAGTSGSETQYF
TRBD1 TRBJ2-7 TRBV19 TGTGCCAGTAGTTCGGACAGGGGGCAGGAGCAGTACTTC CASSSDRGQEQYF
- TRBJ1-3 TRBV10-3 TGTGCCATCAGGGACAACTACTCTGGAAACACCATATATTTT CAIRDNYSGNTIYF
- TRBJ2-5 TRBV5-1 TGCGCCAGCAGCGGTGGGGGGGAGACCCAGTACTTC CASSGGGETQYF
- TRBJ1-6 TRBV15 TGTGCCACCAGCGTAAGAAGAGGGTTTACCTCACCCCTCCACTTT CATSVRRGFTSPLHF
- TRBJ2-7 TRBV6-5 TGTGCCAGCAGACCCTCGCCGCGTTTACCCTACGAGCAGTACTTC CASRPSPRLPYEQYF
TRBD1 TRBJ2-2 TRBV5-1 TGCGCCAGCGGACCTGCCGGGACAGGGACCGGGGAGCTGTTTTTT CASGPAGTGTGELFF
- TRBJ1-1 TRBV5-1 TGCGCCAGCAGTCAGGGCGTGGGAGGCACTGAAGCTTTCTTT CASSQGVGGTEAFF
- TRBJ2-3 TRBV7-2 TGTGCCAGCAGCTTAGCGCTCCGGGGAGATACGCAGTATTTT CASSLALRGDTQYF
- TRBJ1-5 TRBV6-5 TGTGCCAGCAGGGCTTATCAGGGGACCAATCAGCCCCAGCATTTT CASRAYQGTNQPQHF
- TRBJ2-2 TRBV18 TGTGCCAGCTCCCAAGGACAGATCGCGGTCACCGGGGAGCTGTTTTTT CASSQGQIAVTGELFF
- TRBJ2-7 TRBV21-1 TGTGCCAGCAGCAATGGGACAGACCTCAACTTC CASSNGTDLNF